This entry describes one TCR beta chain. The antigen is unknown. This record comes from a study of vaccination and CD4 T cells after COVID-19. Study information: Overlapping SARS-CoV-2, HCoV-NL63, HCoV-OC43 and HCoV-229E spike peptides were used to stimulate cells. Controls used CEFX viral epitopes (positive), HIV-1 Nef peptides (negative), or no peptide.

As for treatment: approximately 10-day PBMC culture with coronavirus spike peptide pools or control peptides (ViraFEST assay). Samples of CD4+ T cells were obtained from the unexposed donor before the COVID-19 pandemic (2011-2018). TCRs were sequenced by ViraFEST after antigen-specific T cells had been expanded with peptide pools. Sequence data for DNA of cultured CD4+ T cells were generated by the Oncomine TCR Beta short-read assay. The genomic DNA was obtained from cultured CD4+ T cells by extraction with the QIAamp micro DNA kit. TCRdb reanalysed the PCR reads using MiXCR and keeps one entry per CDR3 protein. The repertoire holds around 10,000 distinct CDR3 sequences, with approximately 31% as singletons. The CDR3 covers 12 residues. V lost 1 base, J lost 7 bases, and 7 bases lay in between. The germline gives CDR1 SGHDN, CDR2 FVKESK.

The chain links TRBV14 to TRBJ1-2, with D perhaps TRBD1 (5 bases). The sequencing sample was made of CD4+ T cells from blood, cultured in vitro. The receptor's source is a human donor in good health. For the CDR3, the DNA is TGTGCCAGCAGCCAAGTGGGGACTGGCTACACCTTC. Translated: CASSQVGTGYTF.